This T cell receptor beta chain was obtained from a study of blood T cells in healthy people across ages. Notes on the study in general: Investigators treated diversity estimates from one million T cells as underestimates.

The authors extracted at least 6 micrograms of total RNA per sample. A second PCR of 7 to 11 cycles used a sample-barcoded 5' primer and a J-beta primer mix. TCRdb analysed the 5' RACE reads with MiXCR anew, one entry per CDR3 protein. This table holds about 1,500,000 distinct CDR3 sequences, around 42% found once. Germline V gene data show CDR1 as MNHEY and CDR2 as SVGEGT. V was pared by 7 bases and J by 7 bases, with 13 bases between. This CDR3 is built from 12 residues. Notes on this clonotype: Its antigen is not known.

This clonotype originated in a woman aged 18-29 years in good health. This sequence joins TRBV6-2 or TRBV6-3 and TRBJ1-1; the D gene is possibly TRBD1 (5 bases). Sequencing input: blood. The CDR3 region has the DNA TGTGCCAGCACCGGACAAGGAATTGAAGCTTTCTTT. The encoded protein is CASTGQGIEAFF.